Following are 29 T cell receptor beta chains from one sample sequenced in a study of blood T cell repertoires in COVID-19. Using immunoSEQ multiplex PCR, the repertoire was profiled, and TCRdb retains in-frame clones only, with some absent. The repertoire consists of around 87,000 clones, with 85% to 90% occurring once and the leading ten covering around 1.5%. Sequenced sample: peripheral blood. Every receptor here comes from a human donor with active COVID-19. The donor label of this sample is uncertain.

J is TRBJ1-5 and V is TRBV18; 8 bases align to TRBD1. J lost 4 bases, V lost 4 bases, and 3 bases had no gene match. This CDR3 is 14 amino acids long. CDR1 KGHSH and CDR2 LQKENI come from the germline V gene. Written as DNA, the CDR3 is TGTGCCAGCTCACGGACAGGGCCTAATCAGCCCCAGCATTTT. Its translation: CASSRTGPNQPQHF.

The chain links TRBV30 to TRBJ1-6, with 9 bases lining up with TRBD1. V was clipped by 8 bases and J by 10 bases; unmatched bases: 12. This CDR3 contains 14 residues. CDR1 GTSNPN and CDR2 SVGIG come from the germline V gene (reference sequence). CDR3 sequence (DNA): TGTGCCATCCAGATGGGGACAGGGCGATCACCCCTCCACTTT. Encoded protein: CAIQMGTGRSPLHF.

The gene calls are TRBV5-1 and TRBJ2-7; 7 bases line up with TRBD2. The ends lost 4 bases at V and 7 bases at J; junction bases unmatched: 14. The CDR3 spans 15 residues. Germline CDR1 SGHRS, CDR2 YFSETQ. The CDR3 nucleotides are TGCGCCAGCAGCACCCCCGAAGGATGGGGGGGTGAGCAGTACTTC. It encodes CASSTPEGWGGEQYF.

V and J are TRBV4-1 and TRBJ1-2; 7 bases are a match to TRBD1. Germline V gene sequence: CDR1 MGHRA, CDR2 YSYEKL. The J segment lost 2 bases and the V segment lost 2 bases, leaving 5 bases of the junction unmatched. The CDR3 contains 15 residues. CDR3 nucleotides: TGCGCCAGCAGCCAAATATTACAGGGGAACTATGGCTACACCTTC. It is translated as CASSQILQGNYGYTF.

CDR3 coding DNA: TGTGCCAGCAGCTTTCAGCTTAGAGGACAATCTGGAAACACCATATATTTT. Amino acid sequence: CASSFQLRGQSGNTIYF. The rearrangement uses TRBV7-2 and TRBJ1-3; weak D call: TRBD1 (5 bases). Trimming took 3 bases from V and 1 from J, leaving 16 bases between them. The CDR3 has 17 amino acids. Germline V gene sequence: CDR1 SGHTA, CDR2 FQGNSA.

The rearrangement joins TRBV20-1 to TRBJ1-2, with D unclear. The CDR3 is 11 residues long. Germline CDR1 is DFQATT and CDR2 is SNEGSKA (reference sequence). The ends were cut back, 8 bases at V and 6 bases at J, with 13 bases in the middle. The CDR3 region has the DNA TGCAGTCCCGGGTCGCGGGATGGCTACACCTTC. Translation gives CSPGSRDGYTF.

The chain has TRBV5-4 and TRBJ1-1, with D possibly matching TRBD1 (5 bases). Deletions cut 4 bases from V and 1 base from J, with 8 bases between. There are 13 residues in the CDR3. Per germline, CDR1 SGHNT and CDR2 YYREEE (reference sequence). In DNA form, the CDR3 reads TGTGCCAGCAGCCTCACAGGGAACACTGAAGCTTTCTTT. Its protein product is CASSLTGNTEAFF.

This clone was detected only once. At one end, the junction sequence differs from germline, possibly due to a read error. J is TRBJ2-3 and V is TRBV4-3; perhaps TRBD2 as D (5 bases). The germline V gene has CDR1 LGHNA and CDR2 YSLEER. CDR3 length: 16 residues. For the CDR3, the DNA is TGCGCCAGCAGCCAAGATCCCGGGCCTAGCAGAGATACGCAGTATTTT. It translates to CASSQDPGPSRDTQYF.

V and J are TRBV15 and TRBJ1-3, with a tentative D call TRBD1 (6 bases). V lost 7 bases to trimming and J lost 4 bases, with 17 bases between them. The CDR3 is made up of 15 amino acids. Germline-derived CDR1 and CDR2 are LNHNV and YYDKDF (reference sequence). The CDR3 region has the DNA TGTGCCACCAACAACAGGACAGCTCCCGGAAACACCATATATTTT. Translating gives CATNNRTAPGNTIYF. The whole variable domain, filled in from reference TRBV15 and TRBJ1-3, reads DAMVIQNPRYQVTQFGKPVTLSCSQTLNHNVMYWYQQKSSQAPKLLFHYYDKDFNNEADTPDNFQSRRPNTSFCFLDIRSPGLGDTAMYLCATNNRTAPGNTIYFGEGSWLTVV.

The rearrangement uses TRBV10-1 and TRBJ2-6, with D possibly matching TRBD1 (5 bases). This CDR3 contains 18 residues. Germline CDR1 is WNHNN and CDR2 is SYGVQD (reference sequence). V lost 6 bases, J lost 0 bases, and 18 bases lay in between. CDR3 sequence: CASRAGNLRISGANVLTF. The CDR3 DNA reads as TGCGCCAGCAGGGCAGGGAACTTACGCATCTCTGGGGCCAACGTCCTGACTTTC.

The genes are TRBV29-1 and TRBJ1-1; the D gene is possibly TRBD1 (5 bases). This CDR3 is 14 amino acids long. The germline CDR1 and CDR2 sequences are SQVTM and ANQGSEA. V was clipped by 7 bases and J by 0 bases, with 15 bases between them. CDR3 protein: CSGKRDGLNTEAFF. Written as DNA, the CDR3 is TGCAGCGGGAAGCGGGACGGATTGAACACTGAAGCTTTCTTT.

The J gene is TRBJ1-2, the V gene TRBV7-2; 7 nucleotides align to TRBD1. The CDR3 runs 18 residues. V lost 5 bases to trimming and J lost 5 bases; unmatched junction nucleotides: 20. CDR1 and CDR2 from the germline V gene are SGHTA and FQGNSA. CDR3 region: CASSLYREGAVRSYGYTF. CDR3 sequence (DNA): TGTGCCAGCAGCCTGTACCGAGAGGGGGCGGTTAGATCATATGGCTACACCTTC.

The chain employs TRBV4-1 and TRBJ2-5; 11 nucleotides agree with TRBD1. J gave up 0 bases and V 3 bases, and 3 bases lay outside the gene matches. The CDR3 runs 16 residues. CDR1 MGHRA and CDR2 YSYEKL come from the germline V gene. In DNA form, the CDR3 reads TGCGCCAGCAGCCATGGGACAGGGGGTTACCAAGAGACCCAGTACTTC. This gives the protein CASSHGTGGYQETQYF.

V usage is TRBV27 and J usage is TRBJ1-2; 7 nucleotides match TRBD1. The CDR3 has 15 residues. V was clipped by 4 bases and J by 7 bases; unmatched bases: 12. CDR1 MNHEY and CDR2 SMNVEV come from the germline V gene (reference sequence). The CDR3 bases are TGTGCCAGCAGTTCGCACCGGGACAGCAATACTGGCTACACCTTC. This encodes CASSSHRDSNTGYTF.

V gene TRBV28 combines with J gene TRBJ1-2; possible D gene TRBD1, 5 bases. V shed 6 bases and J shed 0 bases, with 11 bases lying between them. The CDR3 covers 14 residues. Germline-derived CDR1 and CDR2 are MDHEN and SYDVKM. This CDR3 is CASRWGGTNYGYTF. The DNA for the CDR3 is TGTGCCAGCAGGTGGGGGGGTACTAACTATGGCTACACCTTC.

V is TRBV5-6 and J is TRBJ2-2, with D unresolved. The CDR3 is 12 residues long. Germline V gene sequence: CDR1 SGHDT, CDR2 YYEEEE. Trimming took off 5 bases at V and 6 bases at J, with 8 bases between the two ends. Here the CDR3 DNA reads TGTGCCAGCAGTCTATCACCCGGGGAGCTGTTTTTT. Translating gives CASSLSPGELFF.

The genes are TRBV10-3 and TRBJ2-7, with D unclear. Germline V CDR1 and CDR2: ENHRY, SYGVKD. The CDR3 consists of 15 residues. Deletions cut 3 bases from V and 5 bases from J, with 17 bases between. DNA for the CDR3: TGTGCCATCAGTGATTCGGCCGGGTCCTTCCACGAGCAGTACTTC. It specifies CAISDSAGSFHEQYF.

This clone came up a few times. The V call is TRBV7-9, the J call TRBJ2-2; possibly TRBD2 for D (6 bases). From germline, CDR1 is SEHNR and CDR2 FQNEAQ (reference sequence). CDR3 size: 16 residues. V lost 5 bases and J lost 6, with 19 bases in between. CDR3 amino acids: CASSTPGLSLPGELFF. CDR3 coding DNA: TGTGCCAGCAGCACCCCGGGACTGAGCCTCCCCGGGGAGCTGTTTTTT.

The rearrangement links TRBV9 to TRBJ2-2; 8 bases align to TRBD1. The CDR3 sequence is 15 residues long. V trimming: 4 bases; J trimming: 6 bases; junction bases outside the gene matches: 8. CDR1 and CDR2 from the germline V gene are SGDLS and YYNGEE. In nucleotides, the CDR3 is TGTGCCAGCAGCCAGACGACAGGGGTTGCCGGGGAGCTGTTTTTT. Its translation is CASSQTTGVAGELFF.

The chain's CDR3 is CASSGVGATGELFF. Written as DNA, the CDR3 is TGTGCCAGCAGTGGTGTGGGAGCCACCGGGGAGCTGTTTTTT. V usage is TRBV2 and J usage is TRBJ2-2; possibly TRBD2 for D (5 bases). Per germline, CDR1 SNHLY and CDR2 FYNNEI. The CDR3 has 14 residues. V lost 4 bases and J lost 4, with 10 bases in between.

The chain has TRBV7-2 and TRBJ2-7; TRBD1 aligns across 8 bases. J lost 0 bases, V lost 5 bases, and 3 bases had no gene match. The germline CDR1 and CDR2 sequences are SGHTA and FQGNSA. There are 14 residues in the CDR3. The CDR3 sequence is CASSIGQGSYEQYF. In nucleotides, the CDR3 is TGTGCCAGCAGCATCGGACAGGGCTCCTACGAGCAGTACTTC.

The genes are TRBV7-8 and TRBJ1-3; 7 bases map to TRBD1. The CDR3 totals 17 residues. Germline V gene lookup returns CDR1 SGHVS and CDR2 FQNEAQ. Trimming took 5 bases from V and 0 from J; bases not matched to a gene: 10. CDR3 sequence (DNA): TGTGCCAGCAGCCCGCGGGACAGTTGGGACTCTGGAAACACCATATATTTT. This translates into CASSPRDSWDSGNTIYF.

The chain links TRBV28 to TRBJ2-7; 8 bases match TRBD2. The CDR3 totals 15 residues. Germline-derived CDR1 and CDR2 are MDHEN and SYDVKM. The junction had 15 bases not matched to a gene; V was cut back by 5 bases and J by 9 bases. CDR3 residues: CASSGHLRGAPGQYF. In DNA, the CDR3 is TGTGCCAGCAGTGGGCACTTGCGGGGGGCCCCAGGGCAGTACTTC.

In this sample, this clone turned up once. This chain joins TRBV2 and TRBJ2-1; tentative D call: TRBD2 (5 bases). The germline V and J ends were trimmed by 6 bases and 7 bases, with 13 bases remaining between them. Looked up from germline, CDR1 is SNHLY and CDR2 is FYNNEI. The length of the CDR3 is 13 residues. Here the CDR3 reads CASRRDVLNEQFF. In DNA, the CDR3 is TGTGCCAGCAGGAGGGATGTTTTGAATGAGCAGTTCTTC. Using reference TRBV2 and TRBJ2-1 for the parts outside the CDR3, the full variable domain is EPEVTQTPSHQVTQMGQEVILRCVPISNHLYFYWYRQILGQKVEFLVSFYNNEISEKSEIFDDQFSVERPDGSNFTLKIRSTKLEDSAMYFCASRRDVLNEQFFGPGTRLTVL.

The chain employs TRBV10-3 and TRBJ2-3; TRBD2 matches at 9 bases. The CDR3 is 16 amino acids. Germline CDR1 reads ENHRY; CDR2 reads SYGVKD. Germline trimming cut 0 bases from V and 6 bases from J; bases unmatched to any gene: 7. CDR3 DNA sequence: TGTGCCATCAGTGAGTCCCTAGCGGGGCCTCTGGATACGCAGTATTTT. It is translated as CAISESLAGPLDTQYF.

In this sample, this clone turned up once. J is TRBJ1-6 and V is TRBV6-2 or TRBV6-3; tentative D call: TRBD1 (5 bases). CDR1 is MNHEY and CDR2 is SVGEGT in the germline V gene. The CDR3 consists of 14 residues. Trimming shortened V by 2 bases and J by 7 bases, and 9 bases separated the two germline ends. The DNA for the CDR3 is TGTGCCAGCAGTTACCCCGACAGAAATTCACCCCTCCACTTT. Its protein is CASSYPDRNSPLHF.

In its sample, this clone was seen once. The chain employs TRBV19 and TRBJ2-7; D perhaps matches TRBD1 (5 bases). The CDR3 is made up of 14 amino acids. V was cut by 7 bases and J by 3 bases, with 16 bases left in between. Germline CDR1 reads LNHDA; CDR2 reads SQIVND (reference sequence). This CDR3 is CASKRGREFYEQYF. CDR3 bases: TGTGCCAGTAAAAGGGGTCGAGAGTTCTACGAGCAGTACTTC.

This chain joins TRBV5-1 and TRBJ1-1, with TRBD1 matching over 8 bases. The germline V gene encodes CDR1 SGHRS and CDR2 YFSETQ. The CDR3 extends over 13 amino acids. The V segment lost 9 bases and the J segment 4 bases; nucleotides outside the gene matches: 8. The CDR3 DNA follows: TGCGCCACCCGGAGAACAGGGGGCACTGAAGCTTTCTTT. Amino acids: CATRRTGGTEAFF.

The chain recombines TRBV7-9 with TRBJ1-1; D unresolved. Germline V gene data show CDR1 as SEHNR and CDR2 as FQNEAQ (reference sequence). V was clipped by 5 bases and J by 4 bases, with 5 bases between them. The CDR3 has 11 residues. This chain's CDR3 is CASSPGTEAFF. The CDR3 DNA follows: TGTGCCAGCAGCCCAGGCACTGAAGCTTTCTTT.